This TCR beta chain was profiled in a study of T cells after yellow fever vaccination (dated by TCRdb to the late 2010s). Regarding the study in general: Libraries from fractions with low cell numbers were prepared with the SMART-Seq v4 Ultra Low Input RNA kit. Two healthy male donors made up the cohort, one aged 18 to 30 years and the other aged 30 to 39 years. Blood samples were taken at several timepoints before and after primary and secondary immunization, and bulk PBMC replicates and cell subsets were isolated. To follow T-cell clones before and after both primary and booster YFV17D yellow fever vaccination, bulk TCR alpha and beta repertoires underwent longitudinal sequencing.

Here is what the overall study found, with its caveats: The secondary T-cell response was found to be weaker but faster than the primary response, with a peak reached on day 5 rather than on day 15. After the booster, most clones that had expanded after primary vaccination were detected again (roughly 95% of CD4 and 88% of CD8), suggesting broad maintenance of memory. A small share of clonotypes occurred in both CD4 and CD8 compartments, likely arising from convergent recombination. Because abundant contaminating clonotypes from the bulk population could be contained in FACS-sorted repertoires, computational filtering was required. The study included only a couple of donors, which limits how far the findings can be generalized.

CDR1 and CDR2, per the germline V gene, are SGHDT and YYEEEE. Trimming takes 3 bases off V and 4 bases off J; junction bases not matched to a gene: 4. From the cysteine up to the phenylalanine, the CDR3 has a length of 16 residues. Of the read, only the CDR3 DNA is kept; its 48 bases are in frame from base 1. Remarks on this clonotype: This receptor's antigen is unknown. No base quality values were provided; no much bigger clone lies one nucleotide off.

Instrument used: Illumina NovaSeq 6000. TCR cDNA was synthesized by 5'RACE template switching, through which a universal primer site and unique molecular identifiers were introduced. Priming of cDNA synthesis was performed from both the TCR alpha and TCR beta constant segments. Two PCR steps were used to amplify libraries, with sample barcodes and sequencing adapters being added in the second step. Sequencing of the libraries was done on either Illumina HiSeq 2500 (2x100 bp) or NovaSeq (2x150 bp). The original pipeline was this. MIGEC handled demultiplexing of reads and collapsing into UMI consensus sequences, while MiXCR performed V(D)J alignment. Clonotypes responding to the vaccine were identified with edgeR on replicate PBMC samples, with the criteria of FDR below 0.01 and a log2 fold change above 5 up to day 15. Bulk clonotypes were assigned CD4 or CD8 identity according to which sequenced CD4 or CD8 repertoire held them at higher abundance. Through fastp at Q25 and MiXCR, TCRdb rebuilt clones from the public reads, retaining in-frame beta chains. Here each entry gathers all rows of one CDR3 protein and keeps the most common genes and DNA. The V and J calls and clone size are TCRdb's, not the authors'. Present in this sample are hundreds of thousands of distinct CDR3 sequences, 3% to 4.5% of which were seen just once. Of the sample, 20% to 25% is held by the ten largest clones.

Interpreted using the paper, the treatment or condition label stands for: live attenuated yellow fever vaccine strain. Two biological replicates of bulk PBMCs were collected at each blood-draw timepoint. PBMCs were isolated from peripheral blood using a standard Ficoll-Paque protocol. RNA was extracted with TriZol from bulk PBMCs, CD4 and CD8 fractions, and dextramer-positive and dextramer-negative fractions. The sequence derives from a young man who received the YFV17D yellow fever vaccine. The sample was PBMCs, taken on the day of the yellow fever booster vaccination. In this chain, TRBV5-6 is recombined with TRBJ2-1, and 13 junctional nucleotides match TRBD2. The CDR3 region has the sequence CASSWGTSGVYNEQFF. The nucleotide sequence reads as follows: TGTGCCAGCAGCTGGGGGACTAGCGGGGTTTACAATGAGCAGTTCTTC.